This section outlines one TCR beta chain sequence together with its context. What it binds is not known. The CDR3 totals 14 residues. The V gene's germline CDR1 is SGHAT and CDR2 FQNNGV. The total RNA came straight from whole blood, and T cells were not sorted beforehand. These data are taken from a study of monozygotic twins with inflammatory bowel disease. Notes on the study in general: With inverse Simpson as the measure, TCRbeta diversity was lower in IBD patients than in healthy co-twins.

UMIs that had a 6-nucleotide sample barcode were put in using template switching. TCRdb reanalyzed the 5' RACE reads, giving one entry per CDR3 protein sequence and no DNA. The data show about 420,000 distinct CDR3 sequences, and the top ten clones hold less than 2.5%. The sequenced sample consisted of blood. This TCR came from a human donor with ulcerative colitis or Crohn's disease, or a healthy co-twin of an affected twin (not recorded which). This rearrangement joins TRBV11-2 to TRBJ2-7; TCRdb's D call, TRBD1, is unchecked because there is no DNA. CDR3 protein: CASSLWDKTSEQYF.